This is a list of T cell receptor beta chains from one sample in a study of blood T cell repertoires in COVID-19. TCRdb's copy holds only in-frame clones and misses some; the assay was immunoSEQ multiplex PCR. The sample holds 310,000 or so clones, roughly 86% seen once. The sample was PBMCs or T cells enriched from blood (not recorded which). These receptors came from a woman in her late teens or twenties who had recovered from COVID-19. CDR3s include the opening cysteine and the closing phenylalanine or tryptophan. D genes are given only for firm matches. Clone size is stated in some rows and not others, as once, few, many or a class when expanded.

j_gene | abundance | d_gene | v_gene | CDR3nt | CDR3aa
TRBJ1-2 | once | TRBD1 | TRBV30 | TGTGCCTGCCCGACAGGGGGAAGCTATGGCTACACCTTC | CACPTGGSYGYTF
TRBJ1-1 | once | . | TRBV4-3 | TGCGCCAGCAGCGCGGACAGGAACACTGAAGCTTTCTTT | CASSADRNTEAFF
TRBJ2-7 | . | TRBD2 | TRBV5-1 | TGCGCCAGCAGCTTGGTGGTCACTAGCGGTTCACCACCAGAGTACTTC | CASSLVVTSGSPPEYF
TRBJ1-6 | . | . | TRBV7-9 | TGTGCCAGCAGCCCTAGCCGGGATTCACCCCTCCACTTT | CASSPSRDSPLHF
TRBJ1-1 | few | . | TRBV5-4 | TGTGCCAGCAGCTTGGACCAGGGCGACACTGAAGCTTTCTTT | CASSLDQGDTEAFF
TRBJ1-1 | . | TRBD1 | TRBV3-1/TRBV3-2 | TGTGCCAGCGAGGACAGGGGGTCTGGTGAAGCTTTCTTT | CASEDRGSGEAFF
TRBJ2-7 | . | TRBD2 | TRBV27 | TGTGCCAGCAGTTTTAGCGGGGGGGCTCACGAGCAGTACTTC | CASSFSGGAHEQYF
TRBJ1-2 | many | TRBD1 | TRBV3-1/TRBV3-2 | TGTGCCAGCAGCCAAGGAGGACAGGACTATGGCTACACCTTC | CASSQGGQDYGYTF
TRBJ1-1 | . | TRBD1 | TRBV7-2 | TGTGCCAGCAGCTCCCGACGGCGGGACAGTGAAGCTTTCTTT | CASSSRRRDSEAFF
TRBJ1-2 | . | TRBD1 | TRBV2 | TGTGCCAGCAGGGCAGAACCGGGACAGGGGGCTCGTGGCTACACCTTC | CASRAEPGQGARGYTF
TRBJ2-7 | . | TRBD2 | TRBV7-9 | TGTGCCAGCAGCTTAGGTGGCGGGAGGGTTTCCTACGAGCAGTACTTC | CASSLGGGRVSYEQYF
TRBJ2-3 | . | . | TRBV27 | TGTGCCAGCAGTTTATCGTGGGGGGTAACAGATACGCAGTATTTT | CASSLSWGVTDTQYF
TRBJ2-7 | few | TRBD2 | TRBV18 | TGTGCCAGCTCAGCTAGCGGCTCCTACGAGCAGTACTTC | CASSASGSYEQYF
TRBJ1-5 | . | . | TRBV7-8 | TGTGCCAGCAGCTCAAGTGGCACAAATCAGCCCCAGCATTTT | CASSSSGTNQPQHF
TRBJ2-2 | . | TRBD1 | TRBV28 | TGTGCCAGCAGTATACAGACAGGGGACACCGGGGAGCTGTTTTTT | CASSIQTGDTGELFF
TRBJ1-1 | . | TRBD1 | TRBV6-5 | TGTGCCAGCAGTCGACAGGGTGAAGCTTTCTTT | CASSRQGEAFF
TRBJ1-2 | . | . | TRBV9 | TGTGCCAGCAGCGTAGGAAGTTTGTCCGTACTGATGAATGGCTACACCTTC | CASSVGSLSVLMNGYTF
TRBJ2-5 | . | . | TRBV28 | TGTGCCAGCAGTCCCCAAGGCGGCAGTTTGGAGACCCAGTACTTC | CASSPQGGSLETQYF
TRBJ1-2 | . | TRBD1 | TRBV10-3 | TGTGCCATCAGTGAGTCATTTACGGGACAGGTCTATGGCTACACCTTC | CAISESFTGQVYGYTF